A selection of T cell receptor beta chains follows, all from one sample in a study of blood T cell repertoires in COVID-19. Data came from immunoSEQ multiplex PCR; TCRdb stores just in-frame clones and leaves some out. The sample comprises a few hundred thousand clones, roughly 87% of which are singletons, and 2% to 3% rests with the top ten. Sequencing was performed on peripheral blood. Receptors originate from a man between 18 and 35 years old with active or convalescent COVID-19. The CDR3 runs from the conserved cysteine through the conserved F or W. Each record gives: clone size, D gene, V gene, J gene, CDR3 protein, CDR3 DNA. A D gene is named only where the DNA matches it firmly. Not every row has a clone size; where given, it reads once, few, many or a size class.

clone_size: NA; d_call: TRBD1; v_call: TRBV4-2; j_call: TRBJ2-7; cdr3_aa: CASSQIQGSSYEQYF; cdr3_nt: TGTGCCAGCAGCCAGATACAGGGGAGCTCCTACGAGCAGTACTTC
clone_size: NA; d_call: TRBD2; v_call: TRBV19; j_call: TRBJ2-1; cdr3_aa: CASSIGTSGRAFYYNEQFF; cdr3_nt: TGTGCCAGTAGTATTGGGACTAGCGGGAGGGCTTTCTACTACAATGAGCAGTTCTTC
clone_size: NA; d_call: NA; v_call: TRBV5-6; j_call: TRBJ1-6; cdr3_aa: CASSWSDGAPLHF; cdr3_nt: TGTGCCAGCAGCTGGAGCGACGGGGCACCCCTCCACTTT
clone_size: few; d_call: TRBD2; v_call: TRBV7-9; j_call: TRBJ2-3; cdr3_aa: CASSLGVRGGKDTQYF; cdr3_nt: TGTGCCAGCAGCTTAGGGGTGCGGGGGGGCAAAGATACGCAGTATTTT
clone_size: NA; d_call: TRBD2; v_call: TRBV5-1; j_call: TRBJ2-1; cdr3_aa: CASGSGGTSANEQFF; cdr3_nt: TGCGCCAGCGGTTCCGGCGGGACTAGCGCTAATGAGCAGTTCTTC
clone_size: once; d_call: TRBD1; v_call: TRBV7-6; j_call: TRBJ2-7; cdr3_aa: CASSYRTGVMYEQYF; cdr3_nt: TGTGCCAGCAGCTACCGGACAGGGGTGATGTACGAGCAGTACTTC
clone_size: NA; d_call: TRBD1; v_call: TRBV5-8; j_call: TRBJ1-5; cdr3_aa: CASSSWLTGTNQPQHF; cdr3_nt: TGTGCCAGCAGCTCCTGGTTGACAGGGACCAATCAGCCCCAGCATTTT
clone_size: NA; d_call: NA; v_call: TRBV7-2; j_call: TRBJ2-1; cdr3_aa: CASSQLAEEQFF; cdr3_nt: TGTGCCAGCAGCCAGTTAGCGGAGGAGCAGTTCTTC
clone_size: NA; d_call: TRBD2; v_call: TRBV5-4; j_call: TRBJ2-5; cdr3_aa: CASQIGTSGAPRSQYF; cdr3_nt: TGTGCCAGCCAAATCGGGACTAGCGGGGCCCCGAGGTCCCAGTACTTC
clone_size: NA; d_call: TRBD2; v_call: TRBV28; j_call: TRBJ2-3; cdr3_aa: CASSLLAGDTDTQYF; cdr3_nt: TGTGCCAGCAGTTTACTAGCGGGGGACACAGATACGCAGTATTTT
clone_size: NA; d_call: TRBD2; v_call: TRBV7-8; j_call: TRBJ2-3; cdr3_aa: CASSMTRTSGSTDTQYF; cdr3_nt: TGTGCCAGCAGCATGACTCGGACTAGCGGGAGTACAGATACGCAGTATTTT
clone_size: NA; d_call: TRBD2; v_call: TRBV2; j_call: TRBJ2-3; cdr3_aa: CATGRGQGTSGRSDTQYF; cdr3_nt: TGTGCCACGGGCAGGGGACAGGGGACTAGCGGGAGGTCGGATACGCAGTATTTT
clone_size: NA; d_call: NA; v_call: TRBV7-6; j_call: TRBJ2-1; cdr3_aa: CASSLTAPPGNEQFF; cdr3_nt: TGTGCCAGCAGCTTAACGGCCCCGCCGGGCAATGAGCAGTTCTTC
clone_size: NA; d_call: TRBD1; v_call: TRBV5-4; j_call: TRBJ1-1; cdr3_aa: CASSLGRGMDEAFF; cdr3_nt: TGTGCCAGCAGCTTAGGCAGGGGGATGGATGAAGCTTTCTTT
clone_size: NA; d_call: NA; v_call: TRBV6-5; j_call: TRBJ1-2; cdr3_aa: CASSYSGAFGGYTF; cdr3_nt: TGTGCCAGCAGTTACTCGGGGGCGTTCGGCGGCTACACCTTC
clone_size: NA; d_call: NA; v_call: TRBV14; j_call: TRBJ1-5; cdr3_aa: CASSQVMVSKKGIKVEGQPQHF; cdr3_nt: TGTGCCAGCAGCCAAGTGATGGTTTCGAAGAAGGGGATAAAAGTGGAGGGCCAGCCCCAGCATTTT
clone_size: NA; d_call: TRBD1; v_call: TRBV28; j_call: TRBJ1-5; cdr3_aa: CASSLWPGQQNQPQHF; cdr3_nt: TGTGCCAGCAGTTTATGGCCGGGACAGCAAAATCAGCCCCAGCATTTT
clone_size: once; d_call: NA; v_call: TRBV3-1/TRBV3-2; j_call: TRBJ1-1; cdr3_aa: CASSRPGQLNTEAFF; cdr3_nt: TGTGCCAGCAGCCGCCCGGGACAATTGAACACTGAAGCTTTCTTT
clone_size: once; d_call: TRBD2; v_call: TRBV15; j_call: TRBJ2-1; cdr3_aa: CATSNLAGAYNEQFF; cdr3_nt: TGTGCCACCAGCAACCTAGCGGGAGCCTACAATGAGCAGTTCTTC
clone_size: NA; d_call: TRBD2; v_call: TRBV7-2; j_call: TRBJ2-3; cdr3_aa: CASSLEGLAGGLGTDTQYF; cdr3_nt: TGTGCCAGCAGCTTAGAGGGACTAGCGGGAGGGCTTGGCACAGATACGCAGTATTTT
clone_size: NA; d_call: NA; v_call: TRBV29-1; j_call: TRBJ2-1; cdr3_aa: CSVRLPNSYNEQFF; cdr3_nt: TGCAGCGTCAGACTCCCCAATTCCTACAATGAGCAGTTCTTC
clone_size: NA; d_call: TRBD2; v_call: TRBV5-1; j_call: TRBJ2-1; cdr3_aa: CASSLSVGREGQVEQFF; cdr3_nt: TGCGCCAGCAGCTTGTCAGTTGGGCGGGAGGGCCAAGTTGAGCAGTTCTTC
clone_size: once; d_call: NA; v_call: TRBV29-1; j_call: TRBJ2-1; cdr3_aa: CSVEDRGFSYNEQFF; cdr3_nt: TGCAGCGTTGAAGATCGAGGTTTTTCCTACAATGAGCAGTTCTTC
clone_size: many; d_call: TRBD2; v_call: TRBV5-1; j_call: TRBJ2-5; cdr3_aa: CASSWGTSQETQYF; cdr3_nt: TGCGCCAGCAGCTGGGGGACTAGTCAAGAGACCCAGTACTTC
clone_size: NA; d_call: TRBD1; v_call: TRBV5-4; j_call: TRBJ2-2; cdr3_aa: CASSFRDRGLRELFF; cdr3_nt: TGTGCCAGCAGCTTCCGGGACAGGGGGCTTAGGGAGCTGTTTTTT
clone_size: NA; d_call: TRBD1; v_call: TRBV6-5; j_call: TRBJ1-2; cdr3_aa: CASSYSTTGEGYGYTF; cdr3_nt: TGTGCCAGCAGTTACTCGACGACAGGGGAAGGCTATGGCTACACCTTC
clone_size: once; d_call: NA; v_call: TRBV29-1; j_call: TRBJ2-3; cdr3_aa: CSVEENAETDTQYF; cdr3_nt: TGCAGCGTTGAAGAAAACGCGGAAACAGATACGCAGTATTTT
clone_size: NA; d_call: NA; v_call: TRBV19; j_call: TRBJ2-2; cdr3_aa: CASSIYSQMLNTGELFF; cdr3_nt: TGTGCCAGTAGTATCTACAGTCAGATGCTCAACACCGGGGAGCTGTTTTTT
clone_size: NA; d_call: NA; v_call: TRBV7-2; j_call: TRBJ2-7; cdr3_aa: CASSLEGGPSYEQYF; cdr3_nt: TGTGCCAGCAGCTTAGAGGGGGGGCCCTCCTACGAGCAGTACTTC
clone_size: NA; d_call: TRBD2; v_call: TRBV7-7; j_call: TRBJ2-3; cdr3_aa: CASSSGTSGATDTQYF; cdr3_nt: TGTGCCAGCAGCTCCGGGACTAGCGGGGCCACAGATACGCAGTATTTT
clone_size: NA; d_call: NA; v_call: TRBV5-1; j_call: TRBJ1-2; cdr3_aa: CASSLDMGGYTF; cdr3_nt: TGCGCCAGCAGCTTAGACATGGGCGGCTACACCTTC
clone_size: NA; d_call: TRBD1; v_call: TRBV14; j_call: TRBJ1-2; cdr3_aa: CASSQISTGGYGYTF; cdr3_nt: TGTGCCAGCAGCCAGATATCAACAGGGGGCTATGGCTACACCTTC
clone_size: NA; d_call: NA; v_call: TRBV11-2; j_call: TRBJ1-2; cdr3_aa: CASSLDSSRHRGGYTF; cdr3_nt: TGTGCCAGCAGCTTAGACTCATCTCGCCACCGGGGAGGCTACACCTTC
clone_size: NA; d_call: NA; v_call: TRBV11-2; j_call: TRBJ2-1; cdr3_aa: CASSLIPGLPLGNNEQFF; cdr3_nt: TGTGCCAGCAGCTTAATTCCGGGACTTCCCCTAGGTAACAATGAGCAGTTCTTC
clone_size: NA; d_call: NA; v_call: TRBV19; j_call: TRBJ1-2; cdr3_aa: CASSIDSGSPRRYTF; cdr3_nt: TGTGCCAGTAGTATAGACTCCGGTAGCCCGAGACGCTACACCTTC